Presented here are 8 T cell receptor beta chains from one specimen sequenced in a study of blood T cells in healthy people across ages. A second PCR of roughly 7 to 11 cycles used a sample-barcoded 5' primer and a J-beta primer mix. Using its own MiXCR run on the 5' RACE reads, TCRdb lists one record per CDR3 protein. The sample includes around 790,000 distinct CDR3 sequences, more than 40% of them seen just once. Sequenced: blood. These receptor sequences come from a man aged 55 to 69 in good health.

The rearrangement uses TRBV7-2 and TRBJ2-7; 9 bases line up with TRBD2. V shed 0 bases, J shed 5 bases, and the junction held 11 bases outside the gene matches. This CDR3 has 17 amino acids. CDR1 is SGHTA, CDR2 FQGNSA, per germline. CDR3 bases: TGTGCCAGCAGCTTAGCCCATAGCGGGGGAGGTGTACACGAGCAGTACTTC. This encodes CASSLAHSGGGVHEQYF. Using reference TRBV7-2 and TRBJ2-7 for the parts outside the CDR3, the full variable domain is GAGVSQSPSNKVTEKGKDVELRCDPISGHTALYWYRQSLGQGLEFLIYFQGNSAPDKSGLPSDRFSAERTGGSVSTLTIQRTQQEDSAVYLCASSLAHSGGGVHEQYFGPGTRLTVT.

The sample holds many counts of this clonotype. This rearrangement joins TRBV7-2 to TRBJ2-6; 7 bases are a match to TRBD2. The CDR3 is 17 residues long. The J segment lost 1 base and the V segment lost 5 bases, leaving 8 bases of the junction unmatched. Germline V gives CDR1 SGHTA, CDR2 FQGNSA. The CDR3 coding sequence is TGTGCCAGCAGCCCCCTAGGAGCGGGATCTGGGGCCAACGTCCTGACTTTC. Its translation is CASSPLGAGSGANVLTF.

Only a few counts were recorded for this clonotype. V and J are TRBV29-1 and TRBJ1-2; D gene ambiguous. Germline values: CDR1 SQVTM, CDR2 ANQGSEA. V was cut by 6 bases and J by 4 bases, with 12 bases left in between. There are 12 residues in the CDR3. CDR3 DNA sequence: TGCAGCGTACGCCCCATGACCTATGGCTACACCTTC. It encodes CSVRPMTYGYTF.

There are a few counts of this clonotype. V and J are TRBV7-2 and TRBJ2-7, with D possibly TRBD1 on 6 matching bases. V lost 1 base to trimming and J lost 0 bases, with 10 bases between them. The CDR3 loop spans 15 amino acids. Per germline, CDR1 SGHTA and CDR2 FQGNSA. The chain's CDR3 is CASSLDRAHSYEQYF. CDR3 in DNA: TGTGCCAGCAGCTTAGACAGGGCTCACTCCTACGAGCAGTACTTC.

V and J are TRBV6-6 and TRBJ2-4; D is perhaps TRBD1 or TRBD2 (5 bases each). The CDR3 totals 16 residues. Deletions cut 4 bases from V and 0 bases from J, with 13 bases between. Germline CDR1 reads MNHNY; CDR2 reads SVGAGI (reference sequence). CDR3 region: CASSSAGRVAKNIQYF. The CDR3 DNA sequence: TGTGCCAGCAGTTCCGCGGGCAGGGTAGCCAAAAACATTCAGTACTTC.

This clonotype showed up just once. The chain employs TRBV6-8 and TRBJ2-5; D may be TRBD1 (6 bases). Germline loops: CDR1 MNHGY, CDR2 SAAAGT. With 2 bases removed from V and 4 bases from J, the gap between germline ends came to 14 bases. The CDR3 is 15 amino acids. CDR3: CASSYKGKGGETQYF. The CDR3, as DNA: TGTGCCAGCAGTTACAAAGGGAAAGGGGGAGAGACCCAGTACTTC.

V usage is TRBV18 and J usage is TRBJ2-3; 8 positions agree with TRBD1. Trimming removed 2 bases from V and 2 bases from J; junction bases left unmatched: 6. The CDR3 length is 16 residues. From germline, CDR1 is KGHSH and CDR2 LQKENI. The CDR3 loop reads CASSPVQGANTDTQYF. The CDR3 bases are TGTGCCAGCTCACCAGTTCAGGGGGCGAACACAGATACGCAGTATTTT.

CDR3 loop: CASSRDTSSYNEQFF. CDR3 sequence (DNA): TGTGCCAGCAGCCGTGACACCAGCTCCTACAATGAGCAGTTCTTC. V gene TRBV3-1 combines with J gene TRBJ2-1, with D unresolved. The germline V gene has CDR1 LGHDT and CDR2 YNNKEL (reference sequence). The length of the CDR3 is 15 residues. V was pared by 4 bases and J by 0 bases, with 10 bases between.